The 10 T cell receptor beta chains below were found in one sample sequenced in a study of CD8+CD57+ T cells in acquired aplastic anemia. Patients selected for sequencing had displayed CD8+CD57+ cell expansion by flow cytometry. Genomic DNA provided the template from which TCR beta VDJ and CDR3 profiles were obtained. TCRdb called the reads again in MiXCR, with one record for every CDR3 protein. Among roughly 150,000 distinct CDR3 sequences listed, around half were seen once. The specimen sequenced was sorted CD4+, CD8+, or CD8+CD57+ T cells (not recorded which) from PBMCs. All receptors derive from a human donor with aplastic anemia.

On this clonotype: The final CDR3 position lacks the conserved phenylalanine or tryptophan, pointing to a likely read error. The chain uses TRBV15 and TRBJ1-6; the D is unclear. Germline lookup yields CDR1 LNHNV and CDR2 YYDKDF (reference sequence). The CDR3 covers 13 residues. CDR3 coding DNA: TGCGCCACCAGGTACCTCCGGGATTCACCCCTCCACCTT. Translated, it gives CATRYLRDSPLHL.

The chain has TRBV7-9 and TRBJ2-6; TRBD1 might be the D (6 bases). In germline, CDR1 is SEHNR, CDR2 FQNEAQ (reference sequence). The V end was cut by 6 bases, the J end by 0 bases, with 27 bases between. The CDR3 covers 21 residues. CDR3 residues: CASRYQALGRGRTSGANVLTF. The CDR3 nucleotides read TGTGCCAGCAGGTACCAGGCGTTAGGCAGGGGCCGAACCTCTGGGGCCAACGTCCTGACTTTC. Based on the CDR3 plus reference TRBV7-9 and TRBJ2-6, the full variable domain is DTGVSQNPRHKITKRGQNVTFRCDPISEHNRLYWYRQTLGQGPEFLTYFQNEAQLEKSRLLSDRFSAERPKGSFSTLEIQRTEQGDSAMYLCASRYQALGRGRTSGANVLTFGAGSRLTVL.

This clonotype came up a few times. This chain joins TRBV20-1 and TRBJ2-7; the D gene is possibly TRBD1 (5 bases). The CDR3 totals 13 residues. With 5 bases removed from V and 3 bases from J, the gap between germline ends came to 14 bases. Germline loops: CDR1 DFQATT, CDR2 SNEGSKA (reference sequence). The CDR3 sequence is CSAHTLDSYEQYF. Here the CDR3 DNA reads TGCAGTGCTCATACCTTAGACAGCTACGAGCAGTACTTC.

The chain uses TRBV2 and TRBJ1-4, with D possibly being TRBD1 (6 bases). CDR1 is SNHLY and CDR2 is FYNNEI in the germline V gene. The CDR3 runs to 13 residues. Between the trimmed V and J ends, which lost 6 bases and 10 bases, there was a span of 15 bases. This chain's CDR3 is CASSPGVKGKLFF. For the CDR3, the DNA is TGTGCCAGCAGCCCAGGGGTTAAGGGAAAACTGTTTTTT.

The rearrangement links TRBV20-1 to TRBJ1-2, with a weak D call TRBD1 (5 bases). The CDR3 is 15 amino acids. CDR1 and CDR2 (germline): DFQATT, SNEGSKA (reference sequence). V shed 4 bases and J shed 0 bases, with 15 bases lying between them. The chain's CDR3 is CSAMPSGTANYGYTF. The CDR3 DNA is TGCAGTGCTATGCCATCCGGGACGGCTAACTATGGCTACACCTTC.

This clonotype was seen more than once but under ten times. A clone one base away is much larger, so this may be a read error. V is TRBV19 and J is TRBJ1-6; D not resolved. Per germline, CDR1 LNHDA and CDR2 SQIVND (reference sequence). The length of the CDR3 is 16 residues. The CDR3 spells CASGIRSSSYNSPLHF. CDR3 nucleotide sequence: TGTGCCAGTGGTATCAGGTCAAGCTCCTATAATTCACCCCTCCACTTT.

This clonotype was observed a few times. The chain couples TRBV24-1 to TRBJ2-6, with D tentatively TRBD1 (6 bases). CDR3 length: 16 residues. V gave up 11 bases and J gave up 4 bases, with 20 bases separating them. Germline CDR1 KGHDR, CDR2 SFDVKD. CDR3 coding DNA: TGTGCCAGCAGCCAAGTATTGGGGGCAGGGGCCAACGTCCTGACTTTC. This translates into CASSQVLGAGANVLTF.

This clonotype was found once. The V gene is TRBV10-2, the J gene TRBJ2-2; D gene uncertain. The CDR3 sequence is 14 residues long. Trimming stripped 2 bases from V and 3 bases from J, with 7 bases between. Germline V gene data show CDR1 as WSHSY and CDR2 as SAAADI. The CDR3 nucleotides are TGCGCCAGCAGTGAGATATCCGACACCGGGGAGCTGTTTTTT. Translation gives CASSEISDTGELFF.

This clonotype has more than one count but fewer than ten. The CDR3 protein is CASRTGRDGYNEQFF. The DNA of the CDR3 is TGTGCCAGCAGGACGGGGAGGGACGGCTACAATGAGCAGTTCTTC. The J gene is TRBJ2-1, the V gene TRBV2, with TRBD2 matching over 7 bases. This CDR3 contains 15 residues. The V gene end was trimmed by 6 bases and the J gene end by 3 bases; junction bases not matched to a gene: 8. Per germline, CDR1 SNHLY and CDR2 FYNNEI.

This clonotype was seen only a few times. The chain employs TRBV7-9 and TRBJ1-3; no definite D call. The CDR3 runs to 14 residues. Trimming removed 5 bases from V and 0 bases from J, with 8 bases in between. The germline V gene encodes CDR1 SEHNR and CDR2 FQNEAQ (reference sequence). The DNA of the CDR3 is TGTGCCAGCAGCCCCCTAATCTCTGGAAACACCATATATTTT. It specifies CASSPLISGNTIYF.